This T cell receptor beta chain was recovered during a study of blood T cells in healthy people across ages. Overall study context: About one barcoded beta molecule per two T cells came from capture by template switching.

A J-beta primer mix and a sample-barcoded 5' primer were used in a second PCR of about 7 to 12 cycles. Each cDNA molecule was tagged by a template-switch adaptor that had 12 random nucleotides. TCRdb called the 5' RACE reads again in MiXCR, with one record for every CDR3 protein. The sample comprises about a million distinct CDR3 sequences, roughly 48% of which are singletons, and around 15% rests with the top ten. V lost 5 bases, J lost 3 bases, and 7 bases lay in between. The CDR3 extends over 12 amino acids. Germline values: CDR1 MNHEY, CDR2 SMNVEV (reference sequence). Overall study findings and caveats: Relative to aged donors, long-lived donors carried more naive CD4+ cells and displayed higher diversity. Naive T cell percentage and TCR beta diversity correlated strongly.

This clonotype has more than one count but fewer than ten. Its antigen is undetermined. The TCR sequence derives from a man aged 25-45 years in good health. This chain connects TRBV27 to TRBJ1-2; D is ambiguous. The sample consisted of blood. The chain's CDR3 is CASSTGDYGYTF. The CDR3 DNA sequence: TGTGCCAGCAGTACCGGGGACTATGGCTACACCTTC.